This T cell receptor beta chain was obtained from a study of early T cells in non-severe SARS-CoV-2 infection (dated by TCRdb to about 2021). Study-level background: Because TCR sequencing was done on bulk RNA from unsorted whole blood, the alpha and beta chains could not be paired. Results the study describes overall, beyond this receptor: VDJdb matching was skewed toward anti-spike CD8 responses and likely underestimated virus-specific expansions, missing private and CD4 specificities.

V is pruned by 2 bases and J by 7 bases, leaving 9 bases of the junction without a gene match. From cysteine to phenylalanine, the CDR3 is 15 amino acids long. Only the CDR3 region is kept as DNA, spanning 45 bases read in frame from base 1. Reading the germline V gene gives CDR1 SGDLS and CDR2 YYNGEE. Set within a cohort of healthcare workers in London, UK, this nested case-control study involved weekly PCR testing of nasopharyngeal swabs along with blood sampling. Healthcare workers were enrolled in the week of the UK lockdown, from 23 to 31 March 2020, and were followed every week for up to roughly 16 weeks. The receptor library was made with 5' RACE. Reads for this sample came from a NextSeq 500. The TCR library protocol attached unique molecular identifiers to individual cDNA molecules to correct for sequencing error and PCR bias. Both TCR alpha and beta chains were sequenced, and tight co-correlation was observed between alpha and beta sequence abundances in each sample. The paper's processing steps were these. Decombinator V4 was used to annotate TCR sequences for V gene, J gene and CDR3. TCRs were defined as expanded if a significant change between any two time points was detected under a Poisson model with p below 0.0001. TCR abundances were normalised to the total number of TCRs sequenced per sample and expressed as counts per million. TRAV1-2 paired with TRAJ12, TRAJ20 or TRAJ33 defined MAIT TCRs, while TRAV10 paired with TRAJ18 defined iNKT TCRs. VDJdb, accessed on 1 November 2021, was searched for TCRs annotated for CMV, EBV and SARS-CoV-2, and TCRs annotated for more than one antigen were excluded. TCRdb took the public reads, trimmed them with fastp at Q25, ran MiXCR for clone calling and kept in-frame beta chains. CDR3 protein sequences are deduplicated, and each keeps its most common genes and DNA. TCRdb assigned the V and J calls; the authors' analysis was not used. The sample yields 50,000 or so distinct CDR3 sequences; roughly 5.3% were counted once. Of the sample, 4.5% falls within the top ten clones.

This clonotype was seen at least ten times. Its antigen has not been determined. No much larger clone exists at a distance of one base, and base qualities are not known. This TCR came from an adult who was a healthcare worker with PCR-confirmed SARS-CoV-2 infection or an uninfected control (not recorded which). Here the chain combines TRBV9 and TRBJ2-1; 7 of the junction bases match TRBD2. The sample was whole blood. The DNA sequence is given as TGTGCCAGCAGCGTCGGCGGGAGAGGCACAAATGAGCAGTTCTTC. Its product reads: CASSVGGRGTNEQFF. The variable domain in full, with residues beyond the CDR3 obtained from the reference TRBV9 and TRBJ2-1 genes, is DSGVTQTPKHLITATGQRVTLRCSPRSGDLSVYWYQQSLDQGLQFLIQYYNGEERAKGNILERFSAQQFPDLHSELNLSSLELGDSALYFCASSVGGRGTNEQFFGPGTRLTVL.